This TCR beta chain was profiled in a study of T cell responses to AZD1222 COVID-19 vaccine. Data came from immunoSEQ multiplex PCR; TCRdb stores just in-frame clones and leaves some out. The data hold over 150,000 clones, with 90% observed a single time. In this sample, this clone turned up once. The CDR3 runs 15 residues. Germline CDR1 KGHSH, CDR2 LQKENI. The V end lost 1 base, the J end lost 3 bases, and 12 bases lay between the germline ends. The rearrangement uses TRBV18 and TRBJ1-1; D uncertain. Sample: peripheral blood, taken on day 0 of AZD1222 vaccination. This receptor was taken from an adult in good health. For the CDR3, the DNA is TGTGCCAGCTCACCACAAATGGGCGCCGACACTGAAGCTTTCTTT. Translating it yields CASSPQMGADTEAFF.